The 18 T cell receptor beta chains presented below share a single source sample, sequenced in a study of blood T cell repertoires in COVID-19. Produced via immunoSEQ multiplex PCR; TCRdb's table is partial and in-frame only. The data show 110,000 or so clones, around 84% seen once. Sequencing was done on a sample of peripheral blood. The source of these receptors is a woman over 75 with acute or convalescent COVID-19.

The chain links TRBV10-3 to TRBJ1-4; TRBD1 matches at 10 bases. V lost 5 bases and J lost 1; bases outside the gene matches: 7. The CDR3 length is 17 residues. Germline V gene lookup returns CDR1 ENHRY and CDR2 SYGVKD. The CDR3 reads CAISLNDRGRTNEKLFF. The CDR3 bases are TGTGCCATCAGTTTAAACGACAGGGGGCGAACTAATGAAAAACTGTTTTTT.

The chain's CDR3 is CASSVRGGLDGYTF. The CDR3 coding sequence is TGTGCCAGCAGCGTTAGAGGGGGCCTCGATGGCTACACCTTC. This sequence joins TRBV7-9 and TRBJ1-2, with TRBD1 matching over 7 bases. Germline V gives CDR1 SEHNR, CDR2 FQNEAQ (reference sequence). V was clipped by 5 bases and J by 6 bases; unmatched bases: 9. CDR3 length: 14 residues.

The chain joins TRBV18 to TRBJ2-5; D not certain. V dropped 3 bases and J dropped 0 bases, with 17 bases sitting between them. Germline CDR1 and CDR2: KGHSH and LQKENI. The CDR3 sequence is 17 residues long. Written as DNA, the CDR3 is TGTGCCAGCTCACCTCCAAAGACACCCATGTACCAAGAGACCCAGTACTTC. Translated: CASSPPKTPMYQETQYF.

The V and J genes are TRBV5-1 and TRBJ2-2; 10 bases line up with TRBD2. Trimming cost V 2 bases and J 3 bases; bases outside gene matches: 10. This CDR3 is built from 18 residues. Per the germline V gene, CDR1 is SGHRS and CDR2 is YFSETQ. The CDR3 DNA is TGCGCCAGCAGCTTTAGCCCGTCCGGGACTAGCGACACCGGGGAGCTGTTTTTT. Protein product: CASSFSPSGTSDTGELFF.

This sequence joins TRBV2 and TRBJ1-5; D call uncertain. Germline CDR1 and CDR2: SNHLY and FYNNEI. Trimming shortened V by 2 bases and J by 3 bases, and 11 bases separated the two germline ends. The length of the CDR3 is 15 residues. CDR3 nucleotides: TGTGCCAGCAGTGAATCCGTGAACATCAATCAGCCCCAGCATTTT. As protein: CASSESVNINQPQHF.

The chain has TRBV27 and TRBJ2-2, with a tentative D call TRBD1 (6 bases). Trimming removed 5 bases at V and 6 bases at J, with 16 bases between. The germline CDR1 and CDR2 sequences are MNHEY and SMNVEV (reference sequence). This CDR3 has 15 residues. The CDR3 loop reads CASSVGQVGPGELFF. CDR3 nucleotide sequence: TGTGCCAGCAGTGTGGGACAAGTCGGTCCCGGGGAGCTGTTTTTT.

CDR3 in amino acids: CASSIGLAGLNTQYF. CDR3 DNA: TGTGCCAGTAGTATAGGGCTAGCGGGTCTAAATACGCAGTATTTT. The chain has TRBV19 and TRBJ2-3, with 8 bases identical to TRBD2. Germline lookup yields CDR1 LNHDA and CDR2 SQIVND (reference sequence). The CDR3 runs to 15 residues. Unmatched junction bases numbered 7, after V lost 1 base and J lost 7 bases.

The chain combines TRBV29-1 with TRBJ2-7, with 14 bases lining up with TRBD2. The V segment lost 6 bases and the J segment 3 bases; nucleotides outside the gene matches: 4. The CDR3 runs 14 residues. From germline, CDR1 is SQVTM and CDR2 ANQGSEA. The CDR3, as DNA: TGCAGCGTGACCGGGACTAGCGGGAGCTACGAGCAGTACTTC. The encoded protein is CSVTGTSGSYEQYF.

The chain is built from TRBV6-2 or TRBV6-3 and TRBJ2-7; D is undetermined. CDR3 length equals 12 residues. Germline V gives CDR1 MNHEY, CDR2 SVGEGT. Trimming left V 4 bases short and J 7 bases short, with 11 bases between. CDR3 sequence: CASSSFSREQYV. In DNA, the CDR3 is TGTGCCAGCAGTTCCTTCTCTCGGGAGCAGTACGTC.

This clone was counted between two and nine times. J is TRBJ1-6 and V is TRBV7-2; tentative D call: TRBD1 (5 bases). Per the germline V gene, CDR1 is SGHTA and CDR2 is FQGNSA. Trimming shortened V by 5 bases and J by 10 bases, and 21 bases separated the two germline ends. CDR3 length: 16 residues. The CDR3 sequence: CASSLLVGQVDSPLHF. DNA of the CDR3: TGTGCCAGCAGCCTCCTAGTGGGGCAGGTCGACTCACCCCTCCACTTT. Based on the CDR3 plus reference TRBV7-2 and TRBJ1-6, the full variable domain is GAGVSQSPSNKVTEKGKDVELRCDPISGHTALYWYRQSLGQGLEFLIYFQGNSAPDKSGLPSDRFSAERTGGSVSTLTIQRTQQEDSAVYLCASSLLVGQVDSPLHFGNGTRLTVT.

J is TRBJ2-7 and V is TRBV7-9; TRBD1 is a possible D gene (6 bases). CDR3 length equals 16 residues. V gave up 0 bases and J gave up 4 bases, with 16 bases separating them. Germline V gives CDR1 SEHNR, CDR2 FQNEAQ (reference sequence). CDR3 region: CASSLALPGDSYEQYV. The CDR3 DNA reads TGTGCCAGCAGCTTAGCCCTGCCAGGGGATAGTTACGAGCAGTACGTC.

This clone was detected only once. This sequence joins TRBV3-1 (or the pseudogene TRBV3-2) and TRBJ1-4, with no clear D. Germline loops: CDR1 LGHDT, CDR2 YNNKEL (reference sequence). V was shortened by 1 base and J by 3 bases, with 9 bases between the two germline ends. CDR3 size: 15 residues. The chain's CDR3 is CASSQGQAPNEKLFF. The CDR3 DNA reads TGTGCCAGCAGCCAAGGGCAGGCCCCTAATGAAAAACTGTTTTTT.

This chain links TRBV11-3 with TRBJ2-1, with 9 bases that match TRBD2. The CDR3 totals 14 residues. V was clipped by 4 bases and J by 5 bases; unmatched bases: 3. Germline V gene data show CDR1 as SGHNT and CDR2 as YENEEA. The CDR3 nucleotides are TGTGCCAGCAGCTCTAGCGGGAACCACAATGAGCAGTTCTTC. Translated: CASSSSGNHNEQFF.

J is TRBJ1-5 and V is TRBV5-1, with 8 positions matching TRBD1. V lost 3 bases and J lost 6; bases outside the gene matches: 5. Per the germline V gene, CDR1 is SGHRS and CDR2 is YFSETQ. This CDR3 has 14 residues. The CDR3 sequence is CASSWGTGGQPQHF. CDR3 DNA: TGCGCCAGCAGCTGGGGGACAGGAGGTCAGCCCCAGCATTTT.

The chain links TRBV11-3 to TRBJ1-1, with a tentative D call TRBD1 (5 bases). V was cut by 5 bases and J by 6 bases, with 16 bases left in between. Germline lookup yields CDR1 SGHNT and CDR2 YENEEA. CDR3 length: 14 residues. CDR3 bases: TGTGCCAGCAGCCGGGGACGGGGGGAGGCTGAAGCTTTCTTT. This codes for CASSRGRGEAEAFF.

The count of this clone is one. CDR3 loop: CASSYSLLVKNEQFF. The CDR3 DNA reads TGTGCCAGCAGTTACTCCTTACTAGTGAAGAATGAGCAGTTCTTC. The J gene is TRBJ2-1, the V gene TRBV6-5, with D possibly being TRBD2 (5 bases). The CDR3 contains 15 residues. With 0 bases removed from V and 7 bases from J, the gap between germline ends came to 13 bases. Germline-derived CDR1 and CDR2 are MNHEY and SVGAGI.

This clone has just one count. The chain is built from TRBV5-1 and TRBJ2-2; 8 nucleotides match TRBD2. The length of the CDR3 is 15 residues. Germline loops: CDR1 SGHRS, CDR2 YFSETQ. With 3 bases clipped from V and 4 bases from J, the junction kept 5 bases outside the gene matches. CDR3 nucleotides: TGCGCCAGCAGCTCAGCGGGAGAAGGCACCGGGGAGCTGTTTTTT. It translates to CASSSAGEGTGELFF.

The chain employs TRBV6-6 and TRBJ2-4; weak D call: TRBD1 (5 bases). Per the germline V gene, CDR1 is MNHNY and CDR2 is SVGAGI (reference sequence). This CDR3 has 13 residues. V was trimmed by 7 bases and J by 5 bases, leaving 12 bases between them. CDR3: CASIEGVQNIQYF. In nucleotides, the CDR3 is TGTGCCAGCATAGAAGGGGTCCAAAACATTCAGTACTTC.